This T cell receptor beta chain was observed in a study of blood T cell repertoires in COVID-19 (TCRdb year 2020). The study in broad terms: Samples from collaborators originated in the United States, Italy and Spain and spanned both the acute and convalescent phases of COVID-19. The material from the prospective study consisted of cDNA or gDNA derived from T cells, B-cell-depleted T cells, or PBMCs. The dataset comprised deeply sampled blood TCRbeta repertoires from subjects exposed to, actively infected with, or recovered from COVID-19. The repertoires were released in a freely available public database meant as a resource for research on the immune response to SARS-CoV-2. Samples were obtained from the ongoing ImmuneRACE study (first 160 participants) and from approximately 1,200 subjects provided by 6 global collaborators. The sample metadata nearly always contained a de-identified subject ID, COVID-19 status, age in years and sex. HLA class I and class II types, where available, came from metadata supplied by the sample provider rather than from assay-based typing. Overall results and qualifications from the work: Clinical and demographic metadata were provided uncurated, with the amount varying by source and participant.

Whole blood was collected in K2EDTA tubes by collaborating institutions according to the institutions' own protocols. For TCRbeta analysis, collaborators shipped samples in one of three forms: frozen whole blood, isolated PBMCs, or DNA extracted from either of those sample types. The immunoSEQ Assay, a bias-controlled multiplex PCR, was used to amplify TCRbeta CDR3 regions from genomic DNA. The source study handled its data this way. Nucleated cell counts per sample were estimated from amplification of reference gene primers within the assay. To quantify the absolute abundance of each unique TCRbeta CDR3 rearrangement, sequence reads were collapsed and filtered. Productive Simpson clonality was computed per sample as the square root of Simpson's diversity index over productive rearrangements. What TCRdb holds here is the immuneACCESS table cut down to in-frame rearrangements. Part of the clones is not present; checked against another copy, under half of the missing clones reflect an unresolved V gene, and the others are unexplained. V and J calls and clone size are those listed in that table; D and trimming were worked out from the DNA. This sample lists a few hundred thousand clones; 70% to 90% were detected once. Around 7.3% of the sample belongs to the ten largest clones.

In regard to this clone: Its target antigen remains unknown. No qualities accompany the bases; no much larger clone lies one base away.

The receptor was derived from a woman aged 65 to 85 with active or convalescent COVID-19. Sequenced sample: peripheral blood.

The DNA sequence reads TGTGCCAGCAGCTTGGGGAGGTCTTCCCTTAATGAGCAGTTCTTC. The encoded protein is CASSLGRSSLNEQFF. Here the chain combines TRBV5-6 and TRBJ2-1; the D gene is perhaps TRBD2, on 5 matching bases. V loses 0 bases, J loses 7 bases, and the germline ends lie 14 bases apart. Based on the germline V gene, the CDR1 and CDR2 sequences are SGHDT and YYEEEE. The CDR3 has 15 amino acids, counting the end cysteine and phenylalanine. The kept DNA is CDR3 alone, 45 bases in frame from the first base. Where the CDR3 stops, the reference TRBV5-6 and TRBJ2-1 genes take over; the full variable domain is DAGVTQSPTHLIKTRGQQVTLRCSPKSGHDTVSWYQQALGQGPQFIFQYYEEEERQRGNFPDRFSGHQFPNYSSELNVNALLLGDSALYLCASSLGRSSLNEQFFGPGTRLTVL.